The clone carrying this TCR beta chain has ten or more counts. Its antigen is not identified. TCRdb re-called the RT-PCR reads through MiXCR, storing one row per CDR3 protein. Altogether about 480,000 distinct CDR3 sequences are present, approximately 11% being singletons, with the ten largest covering approximately 12%. This sample was included in a study of response to subunit inactivated influenza vaccine. Study-level results: The authors offered the suggestion that each seasonal influenza vaccination recruits few new T cells.

The germline V gene encodes CDR1 SNHLY and CDR2 FYNNEI. V was cut by 4 bases and J by 3 bases, with 10 bases left in between. The CDR3 length is 13 residues. This receptor was taken from a man aged 45 to 65 who received an inactivated influenza vaccine. Source: PBMCs from blood, taken more than 35 days after vaccination. The rearrangement joins TRBV2 to TRBJ2-7, with D unclear. DNA of the CDR3: TGTGCCAGCAGTGGGACCGCCGGCTACGAGCAGTACTTC. As protein: CASSGTAGYEQYF.